This TCR beta chain was sequenced during a study of cytomegalovirus exposure and HLA in healthy donors. On this clone itself: What it recognizes is unknown.

Both 60 Vbeta primers and 13 Jbeta primers went into the PCR. As originally analysed: Roughly 80 million unique TCR beta chains, 9 million to 11 million shared, were counted in a later analysis. Profiled with immunoSEQ multiplex PCR; TCRdb holds only in-frame clones, not every one. From that table come the V and J calls and clone size; the DNA was used to work out D and trimming. Here the sample spans 150,000 to 200,000 clones, around 75% being singletons. Study-level points and caveats: Altogether, 164 TCR beta chains were recorded as cytomegalovirus-associated. The productive fraction for most TCR beta V segments was about 90% or about 30% in an earlier analysis.

Material: PBMCs. The clonotype comes from a woman between 50 and 59 years old in good health and CMV-seropositive.

The DNA of the CDR3 is TGTGCCAGCAGCCAAGGTTCACAGGGGCCGTTCACTGAAGCTTTCTTT. It specifies CASSQGSQGPFTEAFF. This chain uses TRBV4-2 with TRBJ1-1, with TRBD1 identical over 7 bases. The trim removed 1 base at V and 4 bases at J, leaving 9 bases unmatched. The V gene's germline CDR1 is LGHNA and CDR2 YNFKEQ. The CDR3 length is 16 residues.